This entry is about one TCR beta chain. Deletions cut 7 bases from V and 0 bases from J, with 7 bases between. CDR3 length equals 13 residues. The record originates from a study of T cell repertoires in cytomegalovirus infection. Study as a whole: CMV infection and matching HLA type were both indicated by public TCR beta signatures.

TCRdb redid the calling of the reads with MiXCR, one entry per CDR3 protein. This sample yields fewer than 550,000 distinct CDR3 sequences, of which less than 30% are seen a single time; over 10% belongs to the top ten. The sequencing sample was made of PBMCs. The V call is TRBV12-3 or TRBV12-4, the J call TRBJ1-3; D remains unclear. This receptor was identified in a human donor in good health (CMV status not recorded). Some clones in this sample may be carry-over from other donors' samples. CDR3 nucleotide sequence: TGTGCCAGCACCAGATACTCTGGAAACACCATATATTTT. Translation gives CASTRYSGNTIYF.